The 12 T cell receptor beta chains given below trace back to one sample, sequenced in a study of blood T cell repertoires in COVID-19. The data were produced by immunoSEQ multiplex PCR, yet TCRdb's version contains in-frame clones alone and is incomplete. The sample lists 250,000 or so clones, 88% occurring once. The specimen was PBMCs or T cells enriched from blood (not recorded which). All receptors come from a woman in her thirties or forties with acute COVID-19.

The chain carries TRBV3-1 (or the pseudogene TRBV3-2) and TRBJ1-3; 8 positions match TRBD1. The CDR3 consists of 14 residues. With 3 bases clipped from V and 4 bases from J, the junction kept 2 bases outside the gene matches. CDR1 and CDR2 (germline): LGHDT, YNNKEL (reference sequence). CDR3 amino acids: CASSHSGGGNTIYF. In DNA form, the CDR3 reads TGTGCCAGCAGCCATTCAGGGGGCGGAAACACCATATATTTT.

This clone was detected only a few times. J is TRBJ2-7 and V is TRBV4-1, with TRBD2 matching over 8 bases. V lost 0 bases to trimming and J lost 0 bases; unmatched junction nucleotides: 7. Germline V gene lookup returns CDR1 MGHRA and CDR2 YSYEKL. CDR3 length: 17 amino acids. The CDR3 DNA follows: TGCGCCAGCAGCCAAGATCCCCGGAGCGGGAGCTCCTACGAGCAGTACGTC. This codes for CASSQDPRSGSSYEQYV.

The genes are TRBV19 and TRBJ1-4; 7 nucleotides agree with TRBD1. V lost 4 bases and J lost 8; bases outside the gene matches: 7. Germline V gene lookup returns CDR1 LNHDA and CDR2 SQIVND (reference sequence). This CDR3 has 14 residues. The CDR3 bases are TGTGCCAGTAGTACAGGACAGGCCGAGGAAAAACTGTTTTTT. It translates to CASSTGQAEEKLFF.

The genes are TRBV3-1 (or the pseudogene TRBV3-2) and TRBJ2-5; TRBD2 might be the D (6 bases). Germline CDR1 LGHDT, CDR2 YNNKEL (reference sequence). This CDR3 region has 14 residues. Trimming shortened V by 5 bases and J by 4 bases, and 14 bases separated the two germline ends. The CDR3 loop is CASSYSTRTETQYF. CDR3 in DNA: TGTGCCAGCAGCTACTCGACTAGAACAGAGACCCAGTACTTC.

CDR3 sequence: CASSQGALGNEKLFF. The CDR3 DNA is TGCGCCAGCAGCCAAGGGGCCCTGGGTAATGAAAAACTGTTTTTT. This rearrangement joins TRBV4-3 to TRBJ1-4; D gene unclear. CDR1 is LGHNA, CDR2 YSLEER, per germline. V lost 1 base to trimming and J lost 4 bases, with 10 bases between them. The CDR3 runs 15 residues.

This sequence joins TRBV5-6 and TRBJ2-3; 9 bases are a match to TRBD2. CDR1 and CDR2 (germline): SGHDT, YYEEEE. The CDR3 runs 18 residues. V lost 4 bases to trimming and J lost 0 bases; unmatched junction nucleotides: 12. CDR3 protein: CASSGTRLAEVSTDTQYF. The DNA of the CDR3 is TGTGCCAGCAGCGGAACGAGACTAGCGGAGGTTAGCACAGATACGCAGTATTTT.

The rearrangement uses TRBV19 and TRBJ1-5; 7 nucleotides align to TRBD1. With V trimmed by 6 bases and J by 0 bases, 5 bases remained unmatched. Germline lookup yields CDR1 LNHDA and CDR2 SQIVND (reference sequence). This CDR3 contains 15 residues. CDR3 in DNA: TGTGCCAGTAGATACAACAGGGGTAGCAATCAGCCCCAGCATTTT. This encodes CASRYNRGSNQPQHF. The full variable domain, with the rest looked up from reference TRBV19 and TRBJ1-5, is DGGITQSPKYLFRKEGQNVTLSCEQNLNHDAMYWYRQDPGQGLRLIYYSQIVNDFQKGDIAEGYSVSREKKESFPLTVTSAQKNPTAFYLCASRYNRGSNQPQHFGDGTRLSIL.

The J gene is TRBJ2-2, the V gene TRBV7-8; TRBD2 might be the D (6 bases). There are 15 residues in the CDR3. The V end lost 8 bases, the J end lost 0 bases, and 13 bases lay between the germline ends. From germline, CDR1 is SGHVS and CDR2 FQNEAQ. The CDR3 DNA is TGTGCCAGCGGCCTTATAGCGGCGAACACCGGGGAGCTGTTTTTT. As protein: CASGLIAANTGELFF.

This chain links TRBV5-4 with TRBJ2-7, with D perhaps matching TRBD1 (8 bases). V was trimmed by 0 bases and J by 9 bases, leaving 22 bases between them. Germline V gene sequence: CDR1 SGHNT, CDR2 YYREEE (reference sequence). This CDR3 region has 16 residues. The chain's CDR3 is CASSLAMQGAGEGQYF. CDR3 nucleotides: TGTGCCAGCAGCTTGGCCATGCAGGGGGCAGGGGAGGGGCAGTACTTC.

The rearrangement links TRBV5-5 to TRBJ2-3, with 12 bases that match TRBD2. V shed 2 bases and J 6 bases; nucleotides not matched to a gene: 1. The CDR3 has 14 residues. CDR1 and CDR2 (germline): SGHKS, YYEKEE (reference sequence). CDR3 amino acids: CASSFGLAGDTQYF. The CDR3 nucleotides are TGTGCCAGCAGCTTCGGACTAGCGGGGGATACGCAGTATTTT.

The V and J genes are TRBV7-7 and TRBJ2-1; TRBD1 aligns across 8 bases. Looked up from germline, CDR1 is SSHAT and CDR2 is FNYEAQ (reference sequence). V lost 3 bases, J lost 6 bases, and 7 bases stayed unmatched. CDR3 length: 15 residues. The CDR3 bases are TGTGCCAGCAGCTTCGGACAGGGCGCCCCCAATGAGCAGTTCTTC. Translated: CASSFGQGAPNEQFF.

This clone was observed a single time. The chain links TRBV11-3 to TRBJ1-1, with no clear D. This CDR3 region has 13 residues. Germline CDR1 SGHNT, CDR2 YENEEA. With 5 bases removed from V and 6 bases from J, the gap between germline ends came to 13 bases. The CDR3 region has the DNA TGTGCCAGCAGCCCTAATCCAAGATCTGAAGCTTTCTTT. Protein product: CASSPNPRSEAFF. The variable domain in full, completed from reference TRBV11-3 and TRBJ1-1, reads EAGVVQSPRYKIIEKKQPVAFWCNPISGHNTLYWYLQNLGQGPELLIRYENEEAVDDSQLPKDRFSAERLKGVDSTLKIQPAELGDSAVYLCASSPNPRSEAFFGQGTRLTVV.